The subject of this entry is one TCR beta chain. Its antigen is currently unknown. Germline values: CDR1 SGHTS, CDR2 YDEGEE. Trimming removed 2 bases from V and 4 bases from J; junction bases left unmatched: 12. This CDR3 spans 17 amino acids. The data originate from a study of shared clonotypes between healthy human individuals. Study-wide background: Each donor contributed plates that comprised three CD4 naive, three CD4 memory, two CD8 naive and one CD8 memory.

Overall study results and limits: Some clonotypes were shared by all four sorted-subset donors, while others were not shared. The non-shared ones had lower generation probabilities than the shared ones. Naive subsets typically showed greater estimated richness than memory subsets. Collection of samples was limited to blood; tissue repertoires likely differ.

Produced via immunoSEQ multiplex PCR; TCRdb's table is partial and in-frame only. This table has millions of clones, approximately 95% appearing once. The chain has TRBV5-8 and TRBJ2-3, with 8 bases fitting TRBD2. The sample taken for sequencing was naive CD4+ T cells sorted from blood. Subset defined: CD45RA+ positively selected. The clonotype comes from a man aged 18-30 years in good health. The chain's CDR3 is CASSFLGIAGSSDTQYF. CDR3 in DNA: TGTGCCAGCAGCTTCCTCGGGATAGCGGGATCATCAGATACGCAGTATTTT.